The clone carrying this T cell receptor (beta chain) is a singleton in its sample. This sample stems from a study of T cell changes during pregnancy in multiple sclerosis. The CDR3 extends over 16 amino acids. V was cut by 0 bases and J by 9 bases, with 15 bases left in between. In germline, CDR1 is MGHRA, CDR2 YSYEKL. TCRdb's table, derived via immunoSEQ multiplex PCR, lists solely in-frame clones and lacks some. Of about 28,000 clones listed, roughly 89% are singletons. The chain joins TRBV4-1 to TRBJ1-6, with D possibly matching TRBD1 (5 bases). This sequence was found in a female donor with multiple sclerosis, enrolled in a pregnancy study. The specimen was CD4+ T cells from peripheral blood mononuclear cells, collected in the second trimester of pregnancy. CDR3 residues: CASSQDGRGGTSPLHF. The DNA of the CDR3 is TGCGCCAGCAGCCAAGATGGGCGGGGAGGGACTTCACCCCTCCACTTT.